The 3 T cell receptor beta chains given below trace back to one sample, sequenced in a study of cytomegalovirus exposure and HLA in healthy donors. The PCR made use of 60 Vbeta and 13 Jbeta primers. TCRdb's table, derived via immunoSEQ multiplex PCR, lists solely in-frame clones and lacks some. The sample holds over 100,000 clones, 75% to 80% seen once. The sequencing input was PBMCs. The receptors derive from a woman in her thirties or forties in good health and CMV-seropositive.

The chain uses TRBV4-1 and TRBJ1-6; D uncertain. The germline V and J ends were trimmed by 2 bases and 10 bases, with 9 bases remaining between them. The CDR3 contains 13 residues. The germline CDR1 and CDR2 sequences are MGHRA and YSYEKL. The CDR3 here is CASSQIIGSPLHF. CDR3 DNA sequence: TGCGCCAGCAGCCAAATCATCGGGTCACCCCTCCACTTT.

The chain employs TRBV9 and TRBJ1-2; 9 bases match TRBD1. Germline V gives CDR1 SGDLS, CDR2 YYNGEE. The CDR3 sequence is 16 residues long. With 4 bases clipped from V and 0 bases from J, the junction kept 7 bases outside the gene matches. The CDR3 here is CASSRTGDRANYGYTF. The DNA of the CDR3 is TGTGCCAGCAGCCGGACAGGGGATAGGGCTAACTATGGCTACACCTTC.

The CDR3 DNA reads TGTGCCAGCGGAGCCTCTGGGGCCAACGTCCTGACTTTC. This codes for CASGASGANVLTF. This sequence joins TRBV18 and TRBJ2-6, with D uncertain. The CDR3 is made up of 13 amino acids. Trimming shortened V by 8 bases and J by 0 bases, and 5 bases separated the two germline ends. Per the germline V gene, CDR1 is KGHSH and CDR2 is LQKENI.